These 18 T cell receptor beta chains were sequenced from one sample in a study of OX40 agonist ivuxolimab in advanced cancers. Sequencing was performed with immunoSEQ multiplex PCR; in TCRdb, only in-frame clones are kept and a portion is missing. The repertoire holds tens of thousands of clones, with just over 85% as singletons. The sequencing used CD4+ or CD8+ T cells sorted from blood, collected in a trial of the OX40 agonist ivuxolimab. All receptors derive from an adult with an advanced solid tumor such as melanoma, head and neck, liver or kidney cancer.

The genes are TRBV7-8 and TRBJ1-5; no clear D gene. The V end was cut by 0 bases, the J end by 1 base, with 10 bases between. The CDR3 length is 16 residues. Per the germline V gene, CDR1 is SGHVS and CDR2 is FQNEAQ. CDR3 sequence (DNA): TGTGCCAGCAGCTTAGCTAAACAGCGAAGCAATCAGCCCCAGCATTTT. The encoded protein is CASSLAKQRSNQPQHF.

In its sample, this clone was seen a few times. The rearrangement joins TRBV2 to TRBJ1-2; TRBD1 matches 12 bases. Unmatched junction bases numbered 8, after V lost 10 bases and J lost 8 bases. The germline V gene encodes CDR1 SNHLY and CDR2 FYNNEI. The CDR3 sequence is 13 residues long. CDR3 amino acids: CATHRDRGRGYTF. The CDR3 bases are TGTGCCACCCACCGGGACAGGGGGCGAGGCTACACCTTC.

This rearrangement joins TRBV7-8 to TRBJ2-7; D gene uncertain. This CDR3 has 14 residues. The V gene lost 3 bases and the J gene lost 0 bases, with 9 bases spanning the gap. The germline CDR1 and CDR2 sequences are SGHVS and FQNEAQ. The CDR3 loop reads CASSFKGNSYEQYF. In nucleotides, the CDR3 is TGTGCCAGCAGCTTCAAGGGAAACTCCTACGAGCAGTACTTC. The whole variable domain, filled in from reference TRBV7-8 and TRBJ2-7, reads GAGVSQSPRYKVAKRGQDVALRCDPISGHVSLFWYQQALGQGPEFLTYFQNEAQLDKSGLPSDRFFAERPEGSVSTLKIQRTQQEDSAVYLCASSFKGNSYEQYFGPGTRLTVT.

Concerning this clone: This is likely a read error, given that the CDR3 carries no conserved phenylalanine or tryptophan at its end. The chain uses TRBV6-5 and TRBJ1-2, with a possible D match to TRBD1 (5 bases). Germline-derived CDR1 and CDR2 are MNHEY and SVGAGI. With 2 bases removed from V and 7 bases from J, the gap between germline ends came to 20 bases. The CDR3 covers 16 residues. This chain's CDR3 is CASSYNPGLRGSGYTL. CDR3 in DNA: TGTGCCAGCAGTTACAACCCGGGACTAAGGGGCTCTGGCTACACCCTC.

This sequence joins TRBV2 and TRBJ2-1, with D uncertain. The germline CDR1 and CDR2 sequences are SNHLY and FYNNEI. CDR3 length equals 14 residues. V was cut by 9 bases and J by 4 bases, with 16 bases left in between. CDR3 protein: CASISGSSYNEQFF. CDR3 DNA sequence: TGTGCCAGTATCTCCGGGTCCTCGTACAATGAGCAGTTCTTC. The full variable domain, in which reference TRBV2 and TRBJ2-1 provide the parts outside the CDR3, is EPEVTQTPSHQVTQMGQEVILRCVPISNHLYFYWYRQILGQKVEFLVSFYNNEISEKSEIFDDQFSVERPDGSNFTLKIRSTKLEDSAMYFCASISGSSYNEQFFGPGTRLTVL.

Only a few counts were recorded for this clone. The genes are TRBV29-1 and TRBJ2-3, with no clear D. The V end lost 7 bases, the J end lost 6 bases, and 11 bases lay between the germline ends. Germline V gene data show CDR1 as SQVTM and CDR2 as ANQGSEA. There are 11 residues in the CDR3. The CDR3 here is CSASSGDTQYF. As DNA, the CDR3 is TGCAGCGCCTCTAGTGGCGATACGCAGTATTTT.

This clone was seen a few times. This rearrangement joins TRBV4-1 to TRBJ2-1; 7 bases align to TRBD1. This CDR3 region has 17 residues. The germline V gene encodes CDR1 MGHRA and CDR2 YSYEKL. J was trimmed by 3 bases and V by 1 base; bases with no gene match: 9. CDR3 DNA: TGCGCCAGCAGCCAAGTCCAGGGCAGGGGGAGCTACAATGAGCAGTTCTTC. Encoded protein: CASSQVQGRGSYNEQFF.

The CDR3 coding sequence is TGCGCCAGCAGCCAAGTTGGCCCAGATACGCAGTATTTT. This gives the protein CASSQVGPDTQYF. The chain is built from TRBV4-1 and TRBJ2-3, with no clear D. The CDR3 has 13 residues. Trimming shortened V by 1 base and J by 4 bases, and 6 bases separated the two germline ends. The germline V gene has CDR1 MGHRA and CDR2 YSYEKL.

The V gene is TRBV10-3, the J gene TRBJ2-3; TRBD2 matches at 12 bases. Germline loops: CDR1 ENHRY, CDR2 SYGVKD. The CDR3 extends over 18 amino acids. V lost 5 bases and J lost 0; bases outside the gene matches: 9. CDR3 amino acids: CAISSGLAGGASTDTQYF. The DNA of the CDR3 is TGTGCCATCAGTTCGGGACTAGCGGGCGGTGCTAGCACAGATACGCAGTATTTT.

The gene calls are TRBV29-1 and TRBJ1-1; D not certain. The germline gives CDR1 SQVTM, CDR2 ANQGSEA. The ends were cut back, 6 bases at V and 2 bases at J, with 13 bases in the middle. The CDR3 runs 13 residues. CDR3 residues: CSVRSSLNTEAFF. The CDR3 DNA reads TGCAGCGTGCGGAGTTCCCTAAACACTGAAGCTTTCTTT. The whole variable domain, filled in from reference TRBV29-1 and TRBJ1-1, reads SAVISQKPSRDICQRGTSLTIQCQVDSQVTMMFWYRQQPGQSLTLIATANQGSEATYESGFVIDKFPISRPNLTFSTLTVSNMSPEDSSIYLCSVRSSLNTEAFFGQGTRLTVV.

This clone has only one observation. The chain uses TRBV23-1 and TRBJ2-3, with 14 bases matching TRBD2. TRBV23-1 has ORF status, its function being uncertain. This CDR3 is 18 amino acids long. J gave up 1 base and V 8 bases, and 11 bases lay outside the gene matches. CDR3 sequence: CASSPGTSGGPGTDTQYF. CDR3 sequence (DNA): TGCGCCAGCTCCCCCGGGACTAGCGGGGGCCCCGGCACAGATACGCAGTATTTT.

This chain joins TRBV5-6 and TRBJ1-2, with D possibly being TRBD1 (5 bases). Germline CDR1 reads SGHDT; CDR2 reads YYEEEE. Trimming stripped 2 bases from V and 8 bases from J, with 10 bases between. The CDR3 contains 12 residues. The CDR3 reads CASSFSGQGYTF. CDR3 in DNA: TGTGCCAGCAGCTTTTCAGGGCAAGGCTACACCTTC.

This chain joins TRBV7-9 and TRBJ1-2; no reliable D call. CDR3 size: 14 residues. V lost 3 bases, J lost 2 bases, and 10 bases lay in between. CDR1 is SEHNR and CDR2 is FQNEAQ in the germline V gene (reference sequence). The CDR3 coding sequence is TGTGCCAGCAGCTTTCACCAGACGAACTATGGCTACACCTTC. As protein: CASSFHQTNYGYTF. The whole variable domain, remainder taken from reference TRBV7-9 and TRBJ1-2, is DTGVSQNPRHKITKRGQNVTFRCDPISEHNRLYWYRQTLGQGPEFLTYFQNEAQLEKSRLLSDRFSAERPKGSFSTLEIQRTEQGDSAMYLCASSFHQTNYGYTFGSGTRLTVV.

This chain connects TRBV7-2 to TRBJ2-3; D may be TRBD1 (5 bases). The CDR3 runs 14 residues. Trimming shortened V by 2 bases and J by 4 bases, and 10 bases separated the two germline ends. CDR1 is SGHTA, CDR2 FQGNSA, per germline. This CDR3 is CASSLTRAADTQYF. The CDR3 bases are TGTGCCAGCAGCTTAACCAGGGCAGCAGATACGCAGTATTTT.

V gene TRBV5-1 combines with J gene TRBJ1-3; no definite D call. Germline V gene data show CDR1 as SGHRS and CDR2 as YFSETQ. This CDR3 spans 15 amino acids. Trimming stripped 0 bases from V and 0 bases from J, with 7 bases between. Here the CDR3 DNA reads TGCGCCAGCAGCTTGGCGTGGGACTCTGGAAACACCATATATTTT. This codes for CASSLAWDSGNTIYF.

The chain joins TRBV11-2 to TRBJ1-1; no firm D call. CDR3 length: 14 amino acids. Germline CDR1 is SGHAT and CDR2 is FQNNGV. With 5 bases removed from V and 0 bases from J, the gap between germline ends came to 10 bases. The CDR3 DNA reads as TGTGCCAGCAGCCCCCGGGCAATGAACACTGAAGCTTTCTTT. Protein sequence: CASSPRAMNTEAFF. Full variable domain (outside the CDR3, taken from reference TRBV11-2 and TRBJ1-1): EAGVAQSPRYKIIEKRQSVAFWCNPISGHATLYWYQQILGQGPKLLIQFQNNGVVDDSQLPKDRFSAERLKGVDSTLKIQPAKLEDSAVYLCASSPRAMNTEAFFGQGTRLTVV.

The chain uses TRBV12-5 and TRBJ2-3, with 7 nucleotides matching TRBD1. Trimming removed 7 bases from V and 1 base from J; junction bases left unmatched: 8. In germline, CDR1 is LGHNT, CDR2 FRNRAP. This CDR3 contains 15 residues. The CDR3 region is CASDQGGPGTDTQYF. The CDR3 DNA is TGTGCTAGTGACCAAGGGGGCCCTGGCACAGATACGCAGTATTTT.

Details on this clone: Relative to the germline gene, one junction end is altered; a read error may explain this. The rearrangement joins TRBV7-7 to TRBJ1-5; D is undetermined. The CDR3 runs to 16 residues. CDR1 is SSHAT, CDR2 FNYEAQ, per germline (reference sequence). The CDR3 region has the DNA TGTGCTAGCAGCTTATGTAAAGGGAATAGCAATCAGCCCCAGCATTTT. Residues: CASSLCKGNSNQPQHF.